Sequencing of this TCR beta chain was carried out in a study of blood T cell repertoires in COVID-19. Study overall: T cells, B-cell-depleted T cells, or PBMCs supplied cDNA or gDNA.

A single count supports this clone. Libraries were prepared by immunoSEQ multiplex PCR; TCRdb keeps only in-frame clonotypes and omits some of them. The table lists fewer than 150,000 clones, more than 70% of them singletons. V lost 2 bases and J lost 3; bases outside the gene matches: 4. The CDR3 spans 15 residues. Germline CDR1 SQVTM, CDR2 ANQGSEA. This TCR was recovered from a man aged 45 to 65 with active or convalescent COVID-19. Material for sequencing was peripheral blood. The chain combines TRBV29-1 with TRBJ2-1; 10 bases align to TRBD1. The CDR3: CSVEKGTGDYNEQFF. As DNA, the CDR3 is TGCAGCGTTGAAAAAGGGACAGGGGACTACAATGAGCAGTTCTTC.